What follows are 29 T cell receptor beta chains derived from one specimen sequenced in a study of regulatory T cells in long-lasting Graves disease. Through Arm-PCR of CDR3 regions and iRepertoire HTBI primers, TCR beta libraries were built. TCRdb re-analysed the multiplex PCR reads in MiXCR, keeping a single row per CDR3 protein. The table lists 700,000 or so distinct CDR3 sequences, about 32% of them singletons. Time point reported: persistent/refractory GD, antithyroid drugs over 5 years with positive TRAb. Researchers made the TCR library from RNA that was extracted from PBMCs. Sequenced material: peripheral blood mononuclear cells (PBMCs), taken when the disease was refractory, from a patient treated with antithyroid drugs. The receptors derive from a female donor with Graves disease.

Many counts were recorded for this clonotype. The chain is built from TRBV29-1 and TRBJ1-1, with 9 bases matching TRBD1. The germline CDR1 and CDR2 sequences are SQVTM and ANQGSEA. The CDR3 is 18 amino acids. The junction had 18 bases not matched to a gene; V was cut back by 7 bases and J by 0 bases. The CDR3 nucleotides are TGCAGCGCTGAGGCCCTCAACAGGGACAGGGTTGTGAACACTGAAGCTTTCTTT. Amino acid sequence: CSAEALNRDRVVNTEAFF.

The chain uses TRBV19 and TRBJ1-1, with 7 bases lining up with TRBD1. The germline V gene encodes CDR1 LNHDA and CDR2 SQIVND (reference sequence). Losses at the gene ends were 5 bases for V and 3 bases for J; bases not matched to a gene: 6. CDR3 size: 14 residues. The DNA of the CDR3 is TGTGCCAGTAGTCACCGGGACAGCGACACTGAAGCTTTCTTT. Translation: CASSHRDSDTEAFF.

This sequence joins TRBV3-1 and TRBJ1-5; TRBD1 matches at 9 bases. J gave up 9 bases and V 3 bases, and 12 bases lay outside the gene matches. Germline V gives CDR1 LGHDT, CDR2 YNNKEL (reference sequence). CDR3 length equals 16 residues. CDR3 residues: CASSHGTGQGYLPQHF. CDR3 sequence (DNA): TGTGCCAGCAGCCATGGGACGGGACAGGGCTATTTGCCCCAGCATTTT. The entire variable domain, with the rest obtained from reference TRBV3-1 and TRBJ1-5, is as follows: DTAVSQTPKYLVTQMGNDKSIKCEQNLGHDTMYWYKQDSKKFLKIMFSYNNKELIINETVPNRFSPKSPDKAHLNLHINSLELGDSAVYFCASSHGTGQGYLPQHFGDGTRLSIL.

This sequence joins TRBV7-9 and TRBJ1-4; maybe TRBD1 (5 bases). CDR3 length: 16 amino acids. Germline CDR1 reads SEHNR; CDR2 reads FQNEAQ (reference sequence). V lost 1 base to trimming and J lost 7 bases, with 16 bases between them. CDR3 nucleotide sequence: TGTGCCAGCAGCTTAGAAGGGACCCGGGCCGGTGAAAAACTGTTTTTT. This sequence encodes CASSLEGTRAGEKLFF.

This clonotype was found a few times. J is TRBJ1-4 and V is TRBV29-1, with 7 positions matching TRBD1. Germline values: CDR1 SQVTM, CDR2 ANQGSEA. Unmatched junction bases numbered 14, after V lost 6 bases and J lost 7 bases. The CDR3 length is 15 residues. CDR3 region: CSVAYDTGEVEKLFF. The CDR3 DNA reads TGCAGCGTCGCTTACGATACAGGGGAGGTTGAAAAACTGTTTTTT. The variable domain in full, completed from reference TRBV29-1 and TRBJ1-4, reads SAVISQKPSRDICQRGTSLTIQCQVDSQVTMMFWYRQQPGQSLTLIATANQGSEATYESGFVIDKFPISRPNLTFSTLTVSNMSPEDSSIYLCSVAYDTGEVEKLFFGSGTQLSVL.

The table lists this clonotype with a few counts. CDR3 in amino acids: CASSVTQGKNTEAFF. In nucleotides, the CDR3 is TGTGCCAGCAGCGTCACACAGGGAAAGAACACTGAAGCTTTCTTT. V usage is TRBV7-9 and J usage is TRBJ1-1; a weak D match, TRBD1 (6 bases). The germline CDR1 and CDR2 sequences are SEHNR and FQNEAQ (reference sequence). The CDR3 consists of 15 residues. Trimming shortened V by 5 bases and J by 1 base, and 14 bases separated the two germline ends.

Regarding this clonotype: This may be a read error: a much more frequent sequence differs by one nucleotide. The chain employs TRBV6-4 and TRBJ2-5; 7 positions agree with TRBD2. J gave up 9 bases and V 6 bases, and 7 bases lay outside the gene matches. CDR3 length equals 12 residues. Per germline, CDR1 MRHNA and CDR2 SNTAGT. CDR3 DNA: TGTGCCAGCAGGGCGGGAGTGGAGGCCCAGTACTTC. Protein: CASRAGVEAQYF.

CDR3 protein: CASTSLGVAGPNETQYF. CDR3 DNA sequence: TGTGCCAGCACAAGCCTCGGGGTCGCTGGACCCAATGAGACCCAGTACTTC. The chain employs TRBV27 and TRBJ2-5; D may be TRBD2 (5 bases). Trimming took 7 bases from V and 5 from J, leaving 26 bases between them. The CDR3 totals 17 residues. Germline lookup yields CDR1 MNHEY and CDR2 SMNVEV (reference sequence).

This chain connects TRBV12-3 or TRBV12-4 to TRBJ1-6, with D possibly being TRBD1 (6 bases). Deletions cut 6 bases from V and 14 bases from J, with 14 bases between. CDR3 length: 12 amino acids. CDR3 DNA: TGTGCCAGCAGGAACAGGGCCGGGTCCCTCCACTTT. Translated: CASRNRAGSLHF.

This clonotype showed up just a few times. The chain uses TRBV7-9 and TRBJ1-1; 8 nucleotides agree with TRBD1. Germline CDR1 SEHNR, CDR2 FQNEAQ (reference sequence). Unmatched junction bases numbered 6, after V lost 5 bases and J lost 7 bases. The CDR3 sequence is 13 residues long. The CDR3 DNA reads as TGTGCCAGCAGCCCGACCGGGACAGGTGAAGCTTTCTTT. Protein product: CASSPTGTGEAFF.

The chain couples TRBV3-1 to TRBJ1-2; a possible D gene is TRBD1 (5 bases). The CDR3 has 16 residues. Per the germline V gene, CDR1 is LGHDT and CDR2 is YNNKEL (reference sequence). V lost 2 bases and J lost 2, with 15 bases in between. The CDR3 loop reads CASSQPWEGLNYGYTF. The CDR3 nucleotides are TGTGCCAGCAGCCAACCCTGGGAGGGGTTGAACTATGGCTACACCTTC.

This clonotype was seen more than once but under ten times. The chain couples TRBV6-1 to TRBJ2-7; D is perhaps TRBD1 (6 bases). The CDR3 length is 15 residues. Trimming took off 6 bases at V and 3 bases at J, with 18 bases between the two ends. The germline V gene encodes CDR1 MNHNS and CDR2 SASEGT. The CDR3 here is CASSRNRVLGYEQYF. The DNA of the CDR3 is TGTGCCAGCAGCCGGAACAGGGTGTTAGGCTACGAGCAGTACTTC.

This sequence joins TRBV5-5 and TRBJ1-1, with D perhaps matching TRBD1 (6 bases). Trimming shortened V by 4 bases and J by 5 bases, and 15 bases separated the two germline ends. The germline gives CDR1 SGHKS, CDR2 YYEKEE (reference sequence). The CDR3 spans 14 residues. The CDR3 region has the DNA TGTGCCAGCAGCACGCAGGGGCTGGGAACTGAAGCTTTCTTT. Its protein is CASSTQGLGTEAFF. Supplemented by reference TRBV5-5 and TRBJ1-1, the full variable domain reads DAGVTQSPTHLIKTRGQQVTLRCSPISGHKSVSWYQQVLGQGPQFIFQYYEKEERGRGNFPDRFSARQFPNYSSELNVNALLLGDSALYLCASSTQGLGTEAFFGQGTRLTVV.

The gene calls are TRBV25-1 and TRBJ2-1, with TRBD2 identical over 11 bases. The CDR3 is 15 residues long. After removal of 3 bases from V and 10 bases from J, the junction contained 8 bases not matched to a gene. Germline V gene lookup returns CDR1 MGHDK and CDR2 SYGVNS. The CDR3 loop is CASSDGLAGSREQFF. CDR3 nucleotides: TGTGCCAGCAGTGACGGACTAGCGGGTTCCCGGGAGCAGTTCTTC.

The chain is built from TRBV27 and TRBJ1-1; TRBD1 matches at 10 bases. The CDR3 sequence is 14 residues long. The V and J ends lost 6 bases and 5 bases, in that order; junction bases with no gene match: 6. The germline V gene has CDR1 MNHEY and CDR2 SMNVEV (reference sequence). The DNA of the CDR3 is TGTGCCAGCAGCAGGGACAGGGGTTGGACTGAAGCTTTCTTT. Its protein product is CASSRDRGWTEAFF.

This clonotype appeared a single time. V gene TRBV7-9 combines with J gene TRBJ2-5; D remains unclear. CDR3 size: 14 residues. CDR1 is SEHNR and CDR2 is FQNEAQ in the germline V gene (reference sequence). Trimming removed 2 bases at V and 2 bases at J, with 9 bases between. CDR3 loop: CASSLRRQQETQYF. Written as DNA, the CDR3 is TGTGCCAGCAGCTTAAGGCGGCAGCAAGAGACCCAGTACTTC.

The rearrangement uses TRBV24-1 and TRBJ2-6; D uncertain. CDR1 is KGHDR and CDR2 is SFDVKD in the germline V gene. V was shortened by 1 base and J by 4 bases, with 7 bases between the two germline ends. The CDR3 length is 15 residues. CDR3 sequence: CATSDFSPGANVLTF. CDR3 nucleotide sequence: TGTGCCACCAGTGATTTTTCCCCCGGGGCCAACGTCCTGACTTTC.

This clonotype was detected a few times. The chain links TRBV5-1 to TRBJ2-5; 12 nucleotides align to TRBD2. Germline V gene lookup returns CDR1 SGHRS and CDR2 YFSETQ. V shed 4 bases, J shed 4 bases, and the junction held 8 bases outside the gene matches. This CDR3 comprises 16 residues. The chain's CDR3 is CASSGRTSGMGETQYF. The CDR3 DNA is TGCGCCAGCAGCGGAAGGACTAGCGGGATGGGAGAGACCCAGTACTTC.

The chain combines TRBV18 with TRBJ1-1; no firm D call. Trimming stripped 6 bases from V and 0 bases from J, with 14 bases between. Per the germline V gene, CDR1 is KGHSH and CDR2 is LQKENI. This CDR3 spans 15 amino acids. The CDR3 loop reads CASSLRGSMNTEAFF. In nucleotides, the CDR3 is TGTGCCAGCTCCCTCCGGGGTTCGATGAACACTGAAGCTTTCTTT.

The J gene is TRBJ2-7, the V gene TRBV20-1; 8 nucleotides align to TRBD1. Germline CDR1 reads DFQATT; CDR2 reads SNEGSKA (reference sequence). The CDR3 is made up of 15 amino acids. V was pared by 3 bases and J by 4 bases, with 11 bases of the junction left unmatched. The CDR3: CSASGTDRGIYEQYF. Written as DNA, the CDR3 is TGCAGTGCTAGTGGGACAGACAGGGGCATTTACGAGCAGTACTTC.

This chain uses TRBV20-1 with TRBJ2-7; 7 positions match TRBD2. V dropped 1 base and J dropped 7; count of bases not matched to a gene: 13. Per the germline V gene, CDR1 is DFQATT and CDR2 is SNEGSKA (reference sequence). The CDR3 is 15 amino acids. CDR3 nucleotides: TGCAGTGCTAGAGGTTACGTGGGAGGGCCTGGGGAGCAGTACTTC. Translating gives CSARGYVGGPGEQYF.

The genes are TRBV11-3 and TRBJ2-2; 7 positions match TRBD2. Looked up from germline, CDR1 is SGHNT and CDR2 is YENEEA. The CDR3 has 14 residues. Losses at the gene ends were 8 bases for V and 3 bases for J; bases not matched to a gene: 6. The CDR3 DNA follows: TGTGCCAGCGGAGGGGCGGGAGACACCGGGGAGCTGTTTTTT. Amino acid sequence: CASGGAGDTGELFF.

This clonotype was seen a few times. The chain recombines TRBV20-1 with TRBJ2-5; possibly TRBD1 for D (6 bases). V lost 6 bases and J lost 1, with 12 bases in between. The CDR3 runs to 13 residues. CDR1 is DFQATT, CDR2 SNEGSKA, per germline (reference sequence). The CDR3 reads CSAVRTVQETQYF. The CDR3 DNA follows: TGCAGTGCGGTCAGGACAGTCCAAGAGACCCAGTACTTC.

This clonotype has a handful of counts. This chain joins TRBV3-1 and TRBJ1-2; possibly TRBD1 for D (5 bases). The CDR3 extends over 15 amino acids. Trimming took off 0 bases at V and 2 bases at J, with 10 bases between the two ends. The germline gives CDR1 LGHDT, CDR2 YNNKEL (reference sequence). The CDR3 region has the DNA TGTGCCAGCAGCCAAGATCTGGAGGGGAACTATGGCTACACCTTC. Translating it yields CASSQDLEGNYGYTF.

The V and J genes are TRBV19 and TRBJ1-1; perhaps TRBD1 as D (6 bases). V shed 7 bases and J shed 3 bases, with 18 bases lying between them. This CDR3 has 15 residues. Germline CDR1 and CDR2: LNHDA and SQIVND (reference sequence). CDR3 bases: TGTGCCAGTACCCTAACAGGGTATGGGGACACTGAAGCTTTCTTT. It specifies CASTLTGYGDTEAFF.

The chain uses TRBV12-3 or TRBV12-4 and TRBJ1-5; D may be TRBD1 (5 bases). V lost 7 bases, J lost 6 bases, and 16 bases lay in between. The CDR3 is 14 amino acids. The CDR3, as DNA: TGTGCCAGCACCTTGGGGCAGGTGGGTCAGCCCCAGCATTTT. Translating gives CASTLGQVGQPQHF.

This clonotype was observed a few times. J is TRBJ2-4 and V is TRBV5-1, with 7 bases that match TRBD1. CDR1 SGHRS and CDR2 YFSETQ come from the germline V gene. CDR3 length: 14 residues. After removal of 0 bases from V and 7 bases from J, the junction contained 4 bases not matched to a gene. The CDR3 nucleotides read TGCGCCAGCAGCTTGGACAGGGGCAATAACATTCAGTACTTC. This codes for CASSLDRGNNIQYF.

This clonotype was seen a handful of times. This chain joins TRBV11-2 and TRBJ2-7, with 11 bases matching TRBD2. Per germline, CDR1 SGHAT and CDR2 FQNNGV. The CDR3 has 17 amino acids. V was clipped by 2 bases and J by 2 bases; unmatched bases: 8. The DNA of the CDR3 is TGTGCCAGCAGCTTAACCCGCGGGACTAGCGGCACCTACGAGCAGTACTTC. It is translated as CASSLTRGTSGTYEQYF.

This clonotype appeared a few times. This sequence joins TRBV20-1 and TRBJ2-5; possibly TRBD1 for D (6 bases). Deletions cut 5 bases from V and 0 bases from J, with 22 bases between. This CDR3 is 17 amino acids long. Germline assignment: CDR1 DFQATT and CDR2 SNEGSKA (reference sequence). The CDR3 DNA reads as TGCAGTGCTGTAACCGACCCTGGAAGGGGGTACCAAGAGACCCAGTACTTC. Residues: CSAVTDPGRGYQETQYF.